These T cell receptor beta chains were read from a single sample in a study of blood T cell repertoires in COVID-19. Sequencing used immunoSEQ multiplex PCR; TCRdb keeps in-frame clones, though not all of them. The sample yields 250,000 to 400,000 clones, 85% seen once. Sample: PBMCs or T cells enriched from blood (not recorded which). The receptor set was obtained from a woman in her thirties who had been exposed to COVID-19. Each CDR3 is given with its conserved first and last residue. A D gene is named only where the DNA matches it firmly. Some rows mark clone size as missing; the rest say once, few, many or name a class of expanded clone.

TRBV5-4	NA	14	TRBJ1-3	NA	CASSPSSPGNTIYF	TGTGCCAGCAGCCCGAGCTCTCCTGGAAACACCATATATTTT
TRBV29-1	NA	14	TRBJ1-3	NA	CSVDRQGTGNTIYF	TGCAGCGTTGATCGGCAGGGCACTGGAAACACCATATATTTT
TRBV6-6	NA	14	TRBJ2-5	TRBD2	CASSYSTSGETQYF	TGTGCCAGCAGTTACTCGACTAGCGGGGAGACCCAGTACTTC
TRBV27	NA	17	TRBJ1-5	TRBD1	CASSFLRGGVSNQPQHF	TGTGCCAGCAGTTTCCTGAGAGGGGGCGTAAGCAATCAGCCCCAGCATTTT
TRBV6-1	once	16	TRBJ2-2	TRBD2	CASSETGLAATGELFF	TGTGCCAGCAGTGAGACGGGACTAGCGGCGACCGGGGAGCTGTTTTTT
TRBV9	NA	14	TRBJ1-6	NA	CASSSRQYNSPLHF	TGTGCCAGCAGCTCACGACAGTATAATTCACCCCTCCACTTT
TRBV28	few	14	TRBJ1-4	NA	CASRKGGTNEKLFF	TGTGCCAGCAGGAAAGGGGGAACTAATGAAAAACTGTTTTTT
TRBV5-1	NA	14	TRBJ1-5	NA	CASSLVGGYQPQHF	TGCGCCAGCAGCTTGGTCGGCGGATATCAGCCCCAGCATTTT
TRBV12-5	NA	15	TRBJ2-2	NA	CASGGPMRLTGELFF	TGTGCTAGTGGAGGTCCCATGCGGCTCACCGGGGAGCTGTTTTTT
TRBV19	NA	14	TRBJ2-5	TRBD1	CASSHGQGGETQYF	TGTGCCAGCAGCCACGGACAGGGCGGCGAGACCCAGTACTTC
TRBV12-3/TRBV12-4	NA	13	TRBJ1-2	TRBD1	CASSSQGSYGYTF	TGTGCCAGCAGCTCACAGGGGAGCTATGGCTACACCTTC
TRBV3-1/TRBV3-2	NA	19	TRBJ2-5	NA	CASSQLRQGQRRGQETQYF	TGTGCCAGCAGCCAATTGCGGCAGGGACAACGCCGAGGCCAAGAGACCCAGTACTTC
TRBV7-2	NA	17	TRBJ2-1	TRBD2	CASSSRVAGGLYNEQFF	TGTGCCAGCAGCTCAAGAGTAGCGGGGGGGCTCTACAATGAGCAGTTCTTC
TRBV4-2	NA	16	TRBJ1-4	TRBD1	CASSQGIQGAVEKLFF	TGTGCCAGCAGCCAAGGGATTCAGGGGGCGGTTGAAAAACTGTTTTTT
TRBV2	NA	15	TRBJ1-1	NA	CASSENRGMGTEAFF	TGTGCCAGCTCCGAAAATCGGGGGATGGGCACTGAAGCTTTCTTT
TRBV4-1	NA	15	TRBJ2-3	NA	CASSRAYSSTDTQYF	TGCGCCAGCAGCCGAGCCTATTCTAGCACAGATACGCAGTATTTT
TRBV6-5	NA	14	TRBJ1-2	NA	CASRPELQGGGHTF	TGTGCCAGCCGACCGGAGCTGCAGGGAGGTGGCCACACCTTC
TRBV14	NA	15	TRBJ1-1	NA	CASSQVRGVATEAFF	TGTGCCAGCAGCCAAGTGCGGGGCGTCGCCACTGAAGCTTTCTTT
TRBV28	NA	15	TRBJ1-1	NA	CASSFSDRHNTEAFF	TGTGCCAGCAGTTTCTCAGACAGACACAACACTGAAGCTTTCTTT
TRBV28	few	15	TRBJ2-5	TRBD2	CASSFRLAGRETQYF	TGTGCCAGCAGTTTTCGACTAGCGGGGCGGGAGACCCAGTACTTC
TRBV30	NA	12	TRBJ1-1	NA	CAWSPWATEAFF	TGTGCCTGGAGCCCGTGGGCCACTGAAGCTTTCTTT
TRBV7-2	NA	15	TRBJ2-3	TRBD1	CASSSNRGDGDTQYF	TGTGCCAGCAGCTCAAACAGGGGAGATGGAGATACGCAGTATTTT
TRBV5-6	NA	12	TRBJ1-5	NA	CASSFENGAQHF	TGTGCCAGCAGCTTTGAGAACGGGGCCCAGCATTTT
TRBV30	once	14	TRBJ2-7	TRBD2	CAWNHLAGAGEQYF	TGTGCCTGGAATCACCTAGCGGGAGCGGGGGAGCAGTACTTC
TRBV10-3	NA	13	TRBJ1-6	NA	CAISGEYNSPLHF	TGTGCCATCAGTGGGGAGTATAATTCACCCCTCCACTTT
TRBV6-5	NA	13	TRBJ1-5	NA	CASSYDGKQPQHF	TGTGCCAGCAGTTACGACGGGAAACAGCCCCAGCATTTT
TRBV5-1	NA	13	TRBJ2-7	TRBD2	CASSPGTTYEQYF	TGCGCCAGCAGCCCCGGGACTACCTACGAGCAGTACTTC
TRBV28	NA	15	TRBJ1-1	NA	CASSLGRRGGTEAFF	TGTGCCAGCAGTTTAGGAAGACGAGGGGGCACTGAAGCTTTCTTT
TRBV29-1	NA	13	TRBJ1-5	NA	CSVAPGGNQPQHF	TGCAGCGTTGCCCCAGGGGGCAATCAGCCCCAGCATTTT
TRBV4-2	once	16	TRBJ1-2	TRBD1	CASSQAGVGGNYGYTF	TGTGCCAGCAGCCAAGCTGGCGTAGGGGGCAACTATGGCTACACCTTC
TRBV7-3	NA	15	TRBJ2-1	NA	CASSLGGTAFNEQFF	TGTGCCAGCAGCTTAGGGGGGACAGCTTTCAATGAGCAGTTCTTC
TRBV18	NA	15	TRBJ1-2	NA	CASSTPKKSEGGYTF	TGTGCCAGCTCGACTCCTAAGAAAAGCGAGGGAGGCTACACCTTC
TRBV7-9	NA	15	TRBJ1-3	NA	CASSQDRVSGNTIYF	TGTGCCAGCAGCCAGGACAGAGTCTCTGGAAACACCATATATTTT
TRBV28	once	15	TRBJ1-1	NA	CASRPQRGANTEAFF	TGTGCCAGCAGACCACAACGGGGGGCGAACACTGAAGCTTTCTTT
TRBV5-1	NA	15	TRBJ2-2	NA	CATGQQGRGTGELFF	TGCGCCACGGGACAACAGGGAAGGGGCACCGGGGAGCTGTTTTTT
TRBV5-1	NA	15	TRBJ2-1	TRBD2	CASSLGGGRTYEQFF	TGCGCCAGCAGCTTAGGCGGGGGGAGGACATATGAGCAGTTCTTC
TRBV19	NA	16	TRBJ2-1	TRBD2	CASTPAHGLAGGEQFF	TGTGCCAGTACCCCGGCCCACGGGTTAGCGGGTGGTGAGCAGTTCTTC
TRBV6-4	NA	16	TRBJ2-1	TRBD1	CASSAGPGQGSDEQFF	TGTGCCAGCAGTGCCGGACCGGGACAGGGGTCCGATGAGCAGTTCTTC
TRBV29-1	NA	14	TRBJ2-7	TRBD1	CSVGTGTGFYEQYF	TGCAGCGTTGGGACCGGGACAGGGTTTTACGAGCAGTACTTC
TRBV5-4	NA	13	TRBJ2-7	TRBD1	CASSPRQGYEQYF	TGTGCCAGCAGCCCTCGACAGGGATACGAGCAGTACTTC
TRBV15	NA	18	TRBJ2-3	TRBD2	CATSRDRNRGGGTDTQYF	TGTGCCACCAGCAGAGATCGTAACCGGGGAGGGGGCACAGATACGCAGTATTTT
TRBV6-4	NA	15	TRBJ2-2	TRBD2	CASSEGREDAGELFF	TGTGCCAGCAGTGAAGGGCGGGAGGACGCCGGGGAGCTGTTTTTT
TRBV9	NA	20	TRBJ2-1	NA	CASSSSPQGMGGGLYNEQFF	TGTGCCAGCAGCTCAAGCCCACAGGGCATGGGCGGGGGCCTCTACAATGAGCAGTTCTTC
TRBV5-8	NA	14	TRBJ1-1	NA	CASSLRGLNTEAFF	TGTGCCAGCAGCTTGCGCGGTTTGAACACTGAAGCTTTCTTT
TRBV19	NA	13	TRBJ1-2	NA	CASSSGFNYGYTF	TGTGCCAGTAGTTCGGGTTTTAACTATGGCTACACCTTC
TRBV6-5	NA	12	TRBJ2-2	NA	CASGLNTGELFF	TGTGCCAGCGGGCTAAACACCGGGGAGCTGTTTTTT
TRBV7-8	NA	13	TRBJ1-2	NA	CASSLDRSGGYTF	TGTGCCAGCAGCCTCGACAGGTCGGGTGGCTACACCTTC
TRBV5-8	NA	15	TRBJ2-3	TRBD1	CASSSGQVLADTQYF	TGTGCCAGCAGCTCGGGACAGGTCCTCGCAGATACGCAGTATTTT
TRBV5-4	NA	15	TRBJ1-6	NA	CASSLATIRGSPLHF	TGTGCCAGCAGCTTGGCCACGATAAGGGGTTCACCCCTCCACTTT
TRBV2	NA	12	TRBJ2-7	NA	CASSLLNYEQYF	TGTGCCAGCAGTCTCCTTAATTACGAGCAGTACTTC